These 8 T cell receptor beta chains were all obtained from the same sample, sequenced in a study of T-cell memory formation after mild COVID-19. A single record per CDR3 protein comes from TCRdb applying MiXCR to the 5' RACE reads. This table holds approximately 560,000 distinct CDR3 sequences, 17% found once. Sequencing was carried out using PBMCs or a T cell subset sorted from them (not recorded which). All receptors derive from an adult woman who had mild COVID-19 (a few samples of this study predate the infection). Cell type and time point are not known.

In its sample, this clonotype was seen a few times. The genes are TRBV7-2 and TRBJ1-1; possible D gene TRBD1, 6 bases. CDR1 and CDR2 (germline): SGHTA, FQGNSA. Trimming removed 3 bases from V and 8 bases from J, with 13 bases in between. The CDR3 is 13 amino acids. The CDR3 loop reads CASSFGQRTEAFF. The CDR3 bases are TGTGCCAGCAGCTTCGGACAGAGGACCGAAGCTTTCTTT.

V and J are TRBV5-8 and TRBJ2-3; D call uncertain. The germline gives CDR1 SGHTS, CDR2 YDEGEE. The V gene lost 4 bases and the J gene lost 1 base, with 16 bases spanning the gap. This CDR3 region has 16 residues. The CDR3 DNA sequence: TGTGCCAGCAGCCCACCGTTGGGGATCGGCACAGATACGCAGTATTTT. This encodes CASSPPLGIGTDTQYF.

CDR3 sequence: CASSYPGLAQETQYF. As DNA, the CDR3 is TGTGCCAGCAGTTACCCAGGACTAGCGCAAGAGACCCAGTACTTC. This chain links TRBV6-5 with TRBJ2-5; TRBD2 matches 9 bases. Germline CDR1 is MNHEY and CDR2 is SVGAGI. Losses at the gene ends were 2 bases for V and 2 bases for J; bases not matched to a gene: 3. This CDR3 comprises 15 residues.

This clonotype was observed a handful of times. This chain joins TRBV20-1 and TRBJ1-1; D remains unclear. V gave up 0 bases and J gave up 1 base, with 6 bases separating them. Germline V gene sequence: CDR1 DFQATT, CDR2 SNEGSKA (reference sequence). The CDR3 is 13 amino acids. The CDR3, as DNA: TGCAGTGCTAGAGAGATCGGGAACACTGAAGCTTTCTTT. This codes for CSAREIGNTEAFF.

This chain connects TRBV20-1 to TRBJ1-6, with 7 bases identical to TRBD1. The CDR3 extends over 14 amino acids. Germline CDR1 reads DFQATT; CDR2 reads SNEGSKA (reference sequence). Unmatched junction bases numbered 4, after V lost 2 bases and J lost 6 bases. The CDR3 bases are TGCAGTGCTAGACGCGGGACAGTTAATTCACCCCTCCACTTT. It encodes CSARRGTVNSPLHF.

This rearrangement joins TRBV29-1 to TRBJ2-3, with TRBD1 as a possible D gene (6 bases). Per the germline V gene, CDR1 is SQVTM and CDR2 is ANQGSEA. The ends were cut back, 5 bases at V and 5 bases at J, with 14 bases in the middle. The CDR3 extends over 13 amino acids. The chain's CDR3 is CSVSQGRVDTQYF. The CDR3 DNA reads as TGCAGCGTTAGTCAGGGGCGGGTAGATACGCAGTATTTT.

V gene TRBV5-4 combines with J gene TRBJ2-5; TRBD1 matches 8 bases. The length of the CDR3 is 13 residues. With 4 bases clipped from V and 6 bases from J, the junction kept 5 bases outside the gene matches. CDR1 and CDR2 (germline): SGHNT, YYREEE (reference sequence). Here the CDR3 reads CASSDGQGQTQYF. The CDR3 coding sequence is TGTGCCAGCAGCGATGGACAGGGCCAGACCCAGTACTTC.

The V and J genes are TRBV20-1 and TRBJ1-5, with D uncertain. Trimming removed 0 bases from V and 2 bases from J, with 8 bases in between. The CDR3 has 14 amino acids. Per the germline V gene, CDR1 is DFQATT and CDR2 is SNEGSKA (reference sequence). This CDR3 is CSARDGLGNQPQHF. The CDR3 DNA reads TGCAGTGCTAGAGACGGGCTTGGCAATCAGCCCCAGCATTTT.